This is a list of T cell receptor beta chains from one sample in a study of T cells in localized non-small cell lung cancer. The data were produced by immunoSEQ multiplex PCR, yet TCRdb's version contains in-frame clones alone and is incomplete. The sample includes tens of thousands of clones, around 82% seen only once; the top ten take roughly 19%. The material sequenced was PBMCs, taken before any cancer treatment. These receptors were collected from a man aged 40 to 70 with stage II squamous cell lung carcinoma. The conserved cysteine and the conserved F or W are not part of the CDR3 here. The order of the fields is J gene, V gene, clone size, CDR3 protein. For some rows the clone size is stated as once, few or many, or as a class when expanded; others skip it.

TRBJ2-3,TRBV5-1,.,ASSLEQGSTDTQY
TRBJ2-1,TRBV7-8,.,ASRRTRNPSYNEQF
TRBJ1-4,TRBV19,.,ASSWGQGGRLSSLF
TRBJ2-7,TRBV2,few,ASSEQVGYEQY
TRBJ2-3,TRBV10-3,.,AISGGRQTDTQY
TRBJ1-5,TRBV19,.,ASTPKTGVVPQPQH
TRBJ1-5,TRBV10-1,.,ASSETDRENASNQPQH
TRBJ1-5,TRBV7-2,.,ASSLGFYQPQH
TRBJ2-7,TRBV25-1,.,ASRSDVSYEQY
TRBJ1-4,TRBV9,.,ASATLEHGKLF
TRBJ2-7,TRBV29-1,.,SVRGATSGSINEQY
TRBJ2-7,TRBV7-9,.,ASSPGQTYEQY
TRBJ1-1,TRBV20-1,few,SARWGGAF
TRBJ1-1,TRBV6-6,.,ASRPGQGNTEAF
TRBJ2-2,TRBV6-5,.,ASSNTGELF
TRBJ2-7,TRBV9,once,ASSVGGRTYEQY
TRBJ2-1,TRBV27,.,ASSLSSTGPEQF
TRBJ1-5,TRBV6-1,.,ASSEQAGGAGQPQH
TRBJ2-5,TRBV5-1,.,ASSLDGKETQY
TRBJ1-2,TRBV9,.,ASSVESRGEGGYT